What follows are 14 T cell receptor beta chains derived from one specimen sequenced in a study of blood T cell repertoires in COVID-19. Only in-frame clones appear in the TCRdb table, and some are missing; sequencing was by immunoSEQ multiplex PCR. There are about 73,000 clones in the sample; approximately 80% occur only once, and about 6.5% lies in the top ten. What was sequenced was peripheral blood. The receptors stem from an older woman with acute or convalescent COVID-19.

This chain connects TRBV5-4 to TRBJ1-2; D gene unclear. This CDR3 is 13 amino acids long. CDR1 is SGHNT, CDR2 YYREEE, per germline (reference sequence). Between the trimmed V and J ends, which lost 5 bases and 2 bases, there was a span of 10 bases. The CDR3 DNA reads TGTGCCAGCAGAATAAATCTGAACTATGGCTACACCTTC. Amino acid sequence: CASRINLNYGYTF.

This chain joins TRBV9 and TRBJ2-1; 9 bases line up with TRBD2. The ends lost 4 bases at V and 8 bases at J; junction bases unmatched: 7. CDR1 SGDLS and CDR2 YYNGEE come from the germline V gene. This CDR3 spans 14 amino acids. CDR3 residues: CASSFSGGRDEQFF. DNA for the CDR3: TGTGCCAGCAGCTTCAGCGGGGGGAGGGATGAGCAGTTCTTC.

This clone has just a few counts. The chain employs TRBV10-2 and TRBJ1-6, with D tentatively TRBD1 (5 bases). The CDR3 sequence is 13 residues long. The germline V gene has CDR1 WSHSY and CDR2 SAAADI. V lost 3 bases to trimming and J lost 10 bases, with 10 bases between them. CDR3 coding DNA: TGCGCCAGCAGTGAAGACAGAAGATCACCCCTCCACTTT. This sequence encodes CASSEDRRSPLHF.

This clone was counted once. The chain uses TRBV7-3 and TRBJ2-7; 7 nucleotides match TRBD2. Germline CDR1 is SGHTA and CDR2 is FQGTGA. V dropped 4 bases and J dropped 6; count of bases not matched to a gene: 9. This CDR3 has 14 amino acids. DNA for the CDR3: TGTGCCAGCAGCTCCAAGCGGGGAGTAAGCGAGCAGTACTTC. Translation: CASSSKRGVSEQYF.

This chain links TRBV19 with TRBJ1-6; 7 bases agree with TRBD1. Germline CDR1 reads LNHDA; CDR2 reads SQIVND (reference sequence). CDR3 size: 17 residues. J was trimmed by 7 bases and V by 5 bases; bases with no gene match: 14. Here the CDR3 DNA reads TGTGCCAGTAGTGACCCCCGGGACAGCGGCTTAAATTCACCCCTCCACTTT. This sequence encodes CASSDPRDSGLNSPLHF.

V gene TRBV5-3 combines with J gene TRBJ1-5; D is unresolved. TRBV5-3 is an ORF, and what it does is uncertain. Trimming stripped 5 bases from V and 0 bases from J, with 15 bases between. This CDR3 comprises 16 residues. CDR3 sequence: CARSLPDIYSNQPQHF. Written as DNA, the CDR3 is TGTGCCAGAAGTTTGCCCGACATATATAGCAATCAGCCCCAGCATTTT.

The CDR3 DNA follows: TGTGCCAGCAGCCCCGAAGGGGGTCTTCAACCCTATGGCTACACCTTC. Translating gives CASSPEGGLQPYGYTF. J is TRBJ1-2 and V is TRBV11-2; perhaps TRBD1 as D (6 bases). This CDR3 is built from 16 residues. From germline, CDR1 is SGHAT and CDR2 FQNNGV. The V and J ends lost 5 bases and 4 bases respectively, with 20 bases between them.

The gene calls are TRBV12-3 or TRBV12-4 and TRBJ1-1; D not certain. This CDR3 has 11 residues. Between the trimmed V and J ends, which lost 2 bases and 10 bases, there was a span of 8 bases. Written as DNA, the CDR3 is TGTGCCAGCAGTTTACGGGGAGCAGCTTTCTTT. This sequence encodes CASSLRGAAFF.

This clone was observed a single time. V usage is TRBV18 and J usage is TRBJ1-3; D not resolved. Germline V gene data show CDR1 as KGHSH and CDR2 as LQKENI. This CDR3 has 15 amino acids. Trimming removed 2 bases from V and 2 bases from J, with 10 bases in between. The CDR3 DNA follows: TGTGCCAGCTCACCATTGCGGGAGGCTGGAAACACCATATATTTT. This encodes CASSPLREAGNTIYF.

J is TRBJ2-3 and V is TRBV2, with D perhaps matching TRBD2 (6 bases). Germline-derived CDR1 and CDR2 are SNHLY and FYNNEI. The CDR3 consists of 14 residues. V shed 9 bases and J shed 0 bases, with 13 bases lying between them. CDR3 DNA sequence: TGTGCCAGGGAGCGGGCGCAAAGCACAGATACGCAGTATTTT. Encoded protein: CARERAQSTDTQYF.

V is TRBV5-1 and J is TRBJ1-1, with a tentative D call TRBD1 (5 bases). Deletions cut 7 bases from V and 1 base from J, with 11 bases between. The CDR3 spans 13 residues. Per germline, CDR1 SGHRS and CDR2 YFSETQ. The CDR3 nucleotides read TGCGCCAGCGGAATCAGGGAGAACACTGAAGCTTTCTTT. It is translated as CASGIRENTEAFF.

This clone was recorded only once. The rearrangement links TRBV7-2 to TRBJ1-2; D is unclear. CDR1 and CDR2 from the germline V gene are SGHTA and FQGNSA. The CDR3 spans 17 residues. Trimming took 1 base from V and 1 from J, leaving 16 bases between them. This CDR3 reads CASSLDIQLPLNYGYTF. CDR3 sequence (DNA): TGTGCCAGCAGCTTAGATATACAGCTTCCCCTTAACTATGGCTACACCTTC.

This clone was picked up one time. This chain connects TRBV19 to TRBJ1-4; TRBD1 agrees at 7 bases. Per the germline V gene, CDR1 is LNHDA and CDR2 is SQIVND (reference sequence). Trimming removed 6 bases from V and 0 bases from J; junction bases left unmatched: 10. This CDR3 is 17 amino acids long. CDR3 residues: CASRPQGFSATNEKLFF. The CDR3 DNA sequence: TGTGCCAGTAGACCACAGGGGTTCAGCGCAACTAATGAAAAACTGTTTTTT. Looking up the rest from reference TRBV19 and TRBJ1-4 gives the full variable domain: DGGITQSPKYLFRKEGQNVTLSCEQNLNHDAMYWYRQDPGQGLRLIYYSQIVNDFQKGDIAEGYSVSREKKESFPLTVTSAQKNPTAFYLCASRPQGFSATNEKLFFGSGTQLSVL.

The chain couples TRBV15 to TRBJ1-2, with D unclear. The CDR3 has 12 amino acids. V was cut by 5 bases and J by 6 bases, with 10 bases left in between. Germline V gene data show CDR1 as LNHNV and CDR2 as YYDKDF (reference sequence). The CDR3 bases are TGTGCCACCAGCCCCCGGGGTGATGGCTACACCTTC. It encodes CATSPRGDGYTF.